This is a list of T cell receptor beta chains from one sample in a study of identical twins. TCRdb processed the 5' RACE reads anew with MiXCR; each CDR3 protein has one entry. The repertoire holds about 220,000 distinct CDR3 sequences, around 9.6% seen once, with around 5.1% in the top ten. Specimen: memory (CD45RO+) T cells sorted from blood. Every receptor here comes from a woman between 18 and 30 years old in good health. Each CDR3 is given with its conserved first and last residue. D genes are given only for firm matches. Rows may omit the clone size; those that give it use once, few, many or a size class.

TRBV20-1,NA,TRBJ2-3,NA,CSARDISTSSTDTQYF,TGCAGTGCTAGAGATATCAGCACCTCAAGCACAGATACGCAGTATTTT
TRBV25-1,TRBD1,TRBJ2-7,NA,CASTRTGVPYEQYF,TGTGCCAGCACCCGGACAGGGGTCCCCTACGAGCAGTACTTC
TRBV7-2,TRBD2,TRBJ2-5,NA,CASSLAGGFETQYF,TGTGCCAGCAGCTTAGCGGGAGGGTTTGAGACCCAGTACTTC
TRBV10-2,TRBD1,TRBJ2-7,many,CASRSRDSSYEQYF,TGCGCCAGCAGAAGCCGGGACAGTTCCTACGAGCAGTACTTC
TRBV11-3,NA,TRBJ2-2,NA,CASSLASEAGELFF,TGTGCCAGCAGCTTGGCTAGCGAGGCCGGGGAGCTGTTTTTT
TRBV5-1,TRBD1,TRBJ1-2,NA,CASSLGDRENYGYTF,TGCGCCAGCAGCTTAGGGGACAGAGAAAACTATGGCTACACCTTC
TRBV27,NA,TRBJ2-3,few,CASSLRGTGTDTQYF,TGTGCCAGCAGTTTAAGGGGGACCGGCACAGATACGCAGTATTTT
TRBV5-1,TRBD1,TRBJ2-5,NA,CASSYWDRQETQYF,TGCGCCAGCAGCTACTGGGACAGACAAGAGACCCAGTACTTC
TRBV7-6,NA,TRBJ2-2,NA,CASSYGSGELFF,TGTGCCAGCAGCTACGGCTCCGGGGAGCTGTTTTTT
TRBV5-1,NA,TRBJ2-6,few,CASSFILQGANVLTF,TGCGCCAGCAGCTTCATCCTGCAAGGGGCCAACGTCCTGACTTTC
TRBV12-3/TRBV12-4,TRBD2,TRBJ2-3,few,CASSLLQGGLAGGTQYF,TGTGCCAGCAGTTTACTGCAGGGAGGACTAGCGGGAGGTACGCAGTATTTT
TRBV7-9,NA,TRBJ1-2,few,CASSLSDGANYGYTF,TGTGCCAGCAGCTTATCGGACGGAGCTAACTATGGCTACACCTTC
TRBV20-1,TRBD2,TRBJ2-1,few,CSASAGTRNNEQFF,TGCAGTGCTAGCGCCGGGACTAGGAACAATGAGCAGTTCTTC
TRBV2,TRBD1,TRBJ1-2,NA,CASSTTGDGYTF,TGTGCCAGCAGTACTACAGGGGATGGCTACACCTTC
TRBV9,NA,TRBJ1-1,NA,CASSVGPQGSTEAFF,TGTGCCAGCAGCGTAGGCCCGCAGGGGAGCACTGAAGCTTTCTTT
TRBV20-1,TRBD2,TRBJ2-1,NA,CSARPAGTSGGDNEQFF,TGCAGTGCTAGACCCGCCGGGACTAGCGGGGGGGACAATGAGCAGTTCTTC
TRBV7-9,NA,TRBJ2-7,NA,CASSLPPLGRGPYEQYF,TGTGCCAGCAGCTTACCCCCGTTGGGGCGGGGGCCCTACGAGCAGTACTTC
TRBV6-6,NA,TRBJ2-7,NA,CASSLDVTYEQYF,TGTGCCAGCAGTTTGGACGTTACCTACGAGCAGTACTTC
TRBV28,NA,TRBJ1-2,few,CASGRERGYGYTF,TGTGCCAGCGGTCGCGAGCGGGGCTATGGCTACACCTTC
TRBV20-1,TRBD2,TRBJ2-1,many,CSATLTGLAAYEQFF,TGCAGTGCTACCCTCACCGGACTAGCGGCCTATGAGCAGTTCTTC
TRBV7-8,NA,TRBJ2-2,few,CASSADREGELFF,TGTGCCAGCAGCGCCGACAGGGAGGGTGAGCTGTTTTTT
TRBV20-1,NA,TRBJ2-5,few,CSARDGRLRETQYF,TGCAGTGCTAGAGATGGACGGTTGAGGGAGACCCAGTACTTC
TRBV20-1,TRBD1,TRBJ2-1,few,CSAGQGARVYNEQFF,TGCAGTGCTGGACAGGGGGCAAGGGTCTACAATGAGCAGTTCTTC
TRBV7-9,NA,TRBJ2-5,NA,CASSLGSGTQETQYF,TGTGCCAGCAGCTTAGGGTCGGGGACCCAAGAGACCCAGTACTTC
TRBV18,TRBD2,TRBJ2-1,NA,CASSPPGGRATNEQFF,TGTGCCAGCTCACCACCGGGCGGGAGGGCCACCAATGAGCAGTTCTTC
TRBV6-5,NA,TRBJ2-2,few,CASSYGTYTGELFF,TGTGCCAGCAGTTACGGGACATACACCGGGGAGCTGTTTTTT
TRBV3-1,NA,TRBJ1-1,few,CASSQVRRTEAFF,TGTGCCAGCAGCCAAGTTCGGAGAACTGAAGCTTTCTTT
TRBV6-4,TRBD2,TRBJ2-5,NA,CASSVRAGDQETQYF,TGTGCCAGCAGTGTGAGAGCGGGGGACCAAGAGACCCAGTACTTC
TRBV5-1,TRBD2,TRBJ2-5,NA,CASSLQSGRGNGETQYF,TGCGCCAGCAGCTTGCAGAGCGGGAGGGGGAATGGGGAGACCCAGTACTTC
TRBV5-4,TRBD2,TRBJ2-7,NA,CASSPRTSYEQYF,TGTGCCAGCAGCCCCCGGACTAGCTACGAGCAGTACTTC
TRBV12-3/TRBV12-4,NA,TRBJ2-7,few,CASRFGRPPYEQYF,TGTGCCAGCCGTTTCGGCAGGCCACCCTACGAGCAGTACTTC
TRBV9,NA,TRBJ2-6,many,CASSVTGSGANVLTF,TGTGCCAGCAGCGTTACGGGCTCTGGGGCCAACGTCCTGACTTTC
TRBV7-7,NA,TRBJ1-6,NA,CASSAGTVNSPLHF,TGTGCCAGCTCGGCAGGCACGGTAAATTCACCCCTCCACTTT
TRBV5-1,NA,TRBJ1-1,many,CASTLSAGGTEAFF,TGCGCCAGCACCCTCTCAGCGGGGGGCACTGAAGCTTTCTTT
TRBV10-3,NA,TRBJ2-5,NA,CAISLIASQETQYF,TGTGCCATCTCTTTGATAGCGTCCCAAGAGACCCAGTACTTC
TRBV3-1,NA,TRBJ1-4,NA,CASSQAGWGNEKLFF,TGTGCCAGCAGCCAAGCGGGGTGGGGTAATGAAAAACTGTTTTTT
TRBV24-1,NA,TRBJ2-3,few,CATSDPREDSTDTQYF,TGTGCCACCAGTGATCCTCGGGAAGATAGCACAGATACGCAGTATTTT
TRBV6-1,NA,TRBJ1-4,few,CASSRQNANEKLFF,TGTGCCAGCAGCCGACAGAACGCGAATGAAAAACTGTTTTTT
TRBV20-1,NA,TRBJ1-6,NA,CSAREQGSNSPLHF,TGCAGTGCTAGGGAGCAGGGATCCAATTCACCCCTCCACTTT
TRBV9,TRBD2,TRBJ2-1,few,CASSVASGGRESYNEQFF,TGTGCCAGCAGCGTAGCTAGCGGGGGGAGGGAGAGCTACAATGAGCAGTTCTTC
TRBV5-1,NA,TRBJ2-7,few,CASSSSGTRSYEQYF,TGCGCCAGCAGTTCCTCCGGGACGCGGTCCTACGAGCAGTACTTC
TRBV20-1,NA,TRBJ2-3,many,CSAETRGTDTQYF,TGCAGTGCCGAGACTAGGGGCACAGATACGCAGTATTTT